The 2 T cell receptor beta chains below come from one sample, sequenced in a study of blood T cell repertoires in COVID-19. Assay used: immunoSEQ multiplex PCR; TCRdb lists only in-frame clones, some missing. This sample has 200,000 to 250,000 clones, with about 90% found just once. Specimen: peripheral blood. These receptors were collected from a man in his 60s with acute or convalescent COVID-19.

V gene TRBV28 combines with J gene TRBJ1-5; 7 bases are a match to TRBD1. The V gene's germline CDR1 is MDHEN and CDR2 SYDVKM. The V gene end was trimmed by 6 bases and the J gene end by 3 bases; junction bases not matched to a gene: 8. The CDR3 is 15 residues long. CDR3 nucleotides: TGTGCCAGCAGCATCTTCCAGGGGGACAATCAGCCCCAGCATTTT. This translates into CASSIFQGDNQPQHF.

Regarding this clone: The junction differs from germline at one of its ends, possibly a read error. V is TRBV7-7 and J is TRBJ2-1; tentative D call: TRBD2 (6 bases). Looked up from germline, CDR1 is SSHAT and CDR2 is FNYEAQ (reference sequence). This CDR3 has 15 amino acids. The CDR3 sequence: CASSLEGGNYNEQFF. The CDR3 DNA is TGTGCTAGCAGCTTAGAGGGCGGGAACTACAATGAGCAGTTCTTC.